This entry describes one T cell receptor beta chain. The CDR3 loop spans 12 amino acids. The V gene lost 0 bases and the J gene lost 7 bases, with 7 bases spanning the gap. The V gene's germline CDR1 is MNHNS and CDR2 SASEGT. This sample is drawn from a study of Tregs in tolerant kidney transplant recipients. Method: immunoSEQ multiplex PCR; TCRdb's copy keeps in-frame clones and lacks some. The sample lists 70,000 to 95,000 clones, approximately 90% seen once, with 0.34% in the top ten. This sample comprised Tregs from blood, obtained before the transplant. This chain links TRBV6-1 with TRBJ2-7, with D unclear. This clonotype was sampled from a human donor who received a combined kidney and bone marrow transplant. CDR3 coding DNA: TGTGCCAGCAGTGAAGCGATTACAGAGCAGTACTTC. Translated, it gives CASSEAITEQYF.